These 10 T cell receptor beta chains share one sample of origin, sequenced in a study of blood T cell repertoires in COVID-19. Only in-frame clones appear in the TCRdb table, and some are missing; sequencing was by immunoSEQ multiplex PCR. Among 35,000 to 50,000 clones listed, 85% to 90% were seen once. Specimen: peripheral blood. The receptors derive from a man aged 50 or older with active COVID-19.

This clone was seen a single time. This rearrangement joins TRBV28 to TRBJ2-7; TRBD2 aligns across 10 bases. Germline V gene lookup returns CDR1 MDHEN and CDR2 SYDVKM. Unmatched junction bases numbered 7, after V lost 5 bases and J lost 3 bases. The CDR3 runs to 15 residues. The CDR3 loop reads CASSGPLAGVYEQYF. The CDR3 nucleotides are TGTGCCAGCAGTGGACCTCTAGCGGGGGTCTACGAGCAGTACTTC.

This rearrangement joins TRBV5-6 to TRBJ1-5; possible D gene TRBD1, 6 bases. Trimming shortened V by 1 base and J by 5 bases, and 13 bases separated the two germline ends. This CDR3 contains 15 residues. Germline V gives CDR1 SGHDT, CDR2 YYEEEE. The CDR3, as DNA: TGTGCCAGCAGCTTGAACAGGGAGGGGCATCAGCCCCAGCATTTT. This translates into CASSLNREGHQPQHF.

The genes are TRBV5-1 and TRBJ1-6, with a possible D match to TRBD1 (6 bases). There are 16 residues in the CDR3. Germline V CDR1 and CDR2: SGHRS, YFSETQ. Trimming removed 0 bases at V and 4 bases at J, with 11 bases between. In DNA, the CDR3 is TGCGCCAGCAGCTTGGCGGGACATAGATATAATTCACCCCTCCACTTT. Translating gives CASSLAGHRYNSPLHF.

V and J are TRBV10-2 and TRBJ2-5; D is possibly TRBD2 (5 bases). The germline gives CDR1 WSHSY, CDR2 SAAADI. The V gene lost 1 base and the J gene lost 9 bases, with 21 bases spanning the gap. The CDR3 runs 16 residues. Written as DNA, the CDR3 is TGCGCCAGCAGTGAGTACGTAGGCAGCGGAATTAGGGCCCAGTACTTC. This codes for CASSEYVGSGIRAQYF.

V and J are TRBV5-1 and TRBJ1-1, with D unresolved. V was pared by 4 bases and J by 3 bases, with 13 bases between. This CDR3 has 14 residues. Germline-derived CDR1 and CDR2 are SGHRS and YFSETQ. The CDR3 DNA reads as TGCGCCAGCAGCCGCGAGGCTTGGGACACTGAAGCTTTCTTT. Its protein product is CASSREAWDTEAFF.

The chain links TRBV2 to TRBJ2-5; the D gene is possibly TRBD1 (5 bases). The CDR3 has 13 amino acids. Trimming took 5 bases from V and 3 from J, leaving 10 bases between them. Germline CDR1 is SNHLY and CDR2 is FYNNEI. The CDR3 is CASSLSREETQYF. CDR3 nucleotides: TGTGCCAGCAGTTTATCCAGGGAAGAGACCCAGTACTTC.

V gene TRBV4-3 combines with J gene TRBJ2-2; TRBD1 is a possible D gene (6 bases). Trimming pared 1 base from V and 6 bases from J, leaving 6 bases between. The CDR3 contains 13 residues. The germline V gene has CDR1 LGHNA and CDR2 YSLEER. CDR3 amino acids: CASSQGQAGELFF. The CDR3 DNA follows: TGCGCCAGCAGCCAAGGACAGGCCGGGGAGCTGTTTTTT.

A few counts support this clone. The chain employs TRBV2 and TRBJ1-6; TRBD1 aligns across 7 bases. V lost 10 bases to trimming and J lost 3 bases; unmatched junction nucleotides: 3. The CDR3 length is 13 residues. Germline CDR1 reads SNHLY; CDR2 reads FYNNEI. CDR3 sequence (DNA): TGTGCCACCCGGGACAGCTATAATTCACCCCTCCACTTT. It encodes CATRDSYNSPLHF.

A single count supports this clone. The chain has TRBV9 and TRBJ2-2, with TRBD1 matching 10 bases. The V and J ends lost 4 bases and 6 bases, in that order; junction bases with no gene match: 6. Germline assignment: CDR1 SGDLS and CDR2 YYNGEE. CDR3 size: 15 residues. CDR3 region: CASSPTGGKAGELFF. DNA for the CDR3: TGTGCCAGCAGCCCGACAGGGGGCAAGGCCGGGGAGCTGTTTTTT.

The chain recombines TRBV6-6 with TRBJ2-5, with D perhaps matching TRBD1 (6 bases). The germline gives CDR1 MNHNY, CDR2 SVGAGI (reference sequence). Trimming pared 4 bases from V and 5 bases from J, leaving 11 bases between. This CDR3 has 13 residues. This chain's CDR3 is CASSSTGWETQYF. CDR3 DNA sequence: TGTGCCAGCAGTTCGACAGGTTGGGAGACCCAGTACTTC.